These T cell receptor beta chains were read from a single sample in a study of blood T cells in healthy people across ages. From the 5' RACE reads, TCRdb called clonotypes with MiXCR, one entry per CDR3 protein. The sample carries over 750,000 distinct CDR3 sequences, around 25% recorded once. This sample also belongs to another study, concerning T cells of mothers and their children.

The material sequenced was blood. The receptors here all came from a boy aged 5 to 17 in good health. The CDR3 runs from the conserved cysteine through the conserved F or W. A D gene is named only where the DNA matches it firmly. The listing skips clone size in some rows; elsewhere it reads once, few, many or a size class.

cdr3_length j_call d_call clone_size v_call cdr3_nt cdr3_aa
11 TRBJ2-3 - - TRBV20-1 TGCAGTGCTCGTTGGTCAGATACGCAGTATTTT CSARWSDTQYF
16 TRBJ2-7 - few TRBV6-5 TGTGCCAGCAGTTACTCGATGGAGGGTGAGTTCGTCGAGCAGTACTTC CASSYSMEGEFVEQYF
17 TRBJ2-5 TRBD1 - TRBV3-1 TGTGCCAGCAGTCCTAGCCACCTTTTCGGACAGGGGGAGACCCAGTACTTC CASSPSHLFGQGETQYF
13 TRBJ2-7 TRBD1 - TRBV4-2 TGTGCCAGCAGCCAATGGACAGGGGACGAGCAGTACTTC CASSQWTGDEQYF
13 TRBJ2-4 TRBD1 - TRBV29-1 TGCAGCGGGCAGGGGGTGGCCAAAAACATTCAGTACTTC CSGQGVAKNIQYF
13 TRBJ1-4 - few TRBV27 TGTGCCAGCAGTGTGTCCGGGACTGAAAAACTGTTTTTT CASSVSGTEKLFF
13 TRBJ2-7 TRBD1 few TRBV29-1 TGCAGCGTTCCGAGACAGGGGAGCGACGAGCAGTACTTC CSVPRQGSDEQYF
14 TRBJ2-5 - - TRBV4-3 TGCGCCAGCAGCCAAGGCAGTCAGGAAGAGACCCAGTACTTC CASSQGSQEETQYF
15 TRBJ2-7 TRBD1 few TRBV11-2 TGTGCCAGCAGCCCGCCGGGACAGGGATCCTACGAGCAGTACTTC CASSPPGQGSYEQYF
16 TRBJ2-3 TRBD1 - TRBV7-2 TGTGCCAGCAGTAATAGGACAGGGGGGGAATCAGATACGCAGTATTTT CASSNRTGGESDTQYF
15 TRBJ2-5 TRBD1 few TRBV6-2/TRBV6-3 TGTGCCAGCAGTTACGGGGACAGGGATTCGGAGACCCAGTACTTC CASSYGDRDSETQYF
14 TRBJ2-5 TRBD1 few TRBV2 TGTGCCAGCAGTGAAGGGACAGGGCAAGAGACCCAGTACTTC CASSEGTGQETQYF
17 TRBJ2-6 TRBD1 - TRBV7-9 TGTGCCAGCAGCGAGGACAGGGGGCTCTCTGGGGCCAACGTCCTGACTTTC CASSEDRGLSGANVLTF
15 TRBJ1-1 TRBD1 - TRBV3-1 TGTGCCAGCAGCCTAACCGGGACAGGGGAGACTGAAGCTTTCTTT CASSLTGTGETEAFF
14 TRBJ2-4 - few TRBV7-2 TGTGCCAGCAGCCTCACAGTGACCAAAAACATTCAGTACTTC CASSLTVTKNIQYF
17 TRBJ1-5 - few TRBV27 TGTGCCAGCAGAAGTGCTAGGGGGGGCCATCGCAATCAGCCCCAGCATTTT CASRSARGGHRNQPQHF
19 TRBJ2-3 TRBD1 - TRBV7-9 TGTGCCAGCAGCTTAGTTTCAGGGTTCCGGCAGGGGGCAGAGGATACGCAGTATTTT CASSLVSGFRQGAEDTQYF
15 TRBJ1-2 - few TRBV10-3 TGTGCCATCAGTGGAAACAGGCCGTCTAACTATGGCTACACCTTC CAISGNRPSNYGYTF
15 TRBJ2-7 TRBD2 few TRBV5-1 TGCGCCAGCAGCCCTACTGCGGGAGCTCTCGACGAGCAGTACTTC CASSPTAGALDEQYF
16 TRBJ2-1 - - TRBV24-1 TGTGCCACCAGTGAGGCCGGCAGATATCTTTACAATGAGCAGTTCTTC CATSEAGRYLYNEQFF
16 TRBJ2-7 TRBD2 - TRBV2 TGTGCCAGCAGTTTATTACCGGGACTAGCTTCGGGCGAGCAGTACTTC CASSLLPGLASGEQYF
16 TRBJ1-6 - - TRBV4-1 TGCGCCAGCAGCCAAGTCGTCTCTGGGGGTAGTTCACCCCTCCACTTT CASSQVVSGGSSPLHF
12 TRBJ2-7 - - TRBV20-1 TGCAGTGCTAGTACAGATTACTACGAGCAGTACTTC CSASTDYYEQYF
14 TRBJ2-7 TRBD1 few TRBV4-1 TGCGCCAGCAGAATCCAGACAGGGGAGGACGAGCAGTACTTC CASRIQTGEDEQYF
14 TRBJ2-3 - - TRBV12-3/TRBV12-4 TGTGCCAGCGGGGGACGCCAATACCGAGATACGCAGTATTTT CASGGRQYRDTQYF
16 TRBJ2-5 - - TRBV7-9 TGTGCCAGCAGCTTTTATGAGGACAACCTGGCAGAGACCCAGTACTTC CASSFYEDNLAETQYF
15 TRBJ2-7 - - TRBV12-3/TRBV12-4 TGTGCCAGCAGTTTAGATAGGGACACCCCCTACGAGCAGTACTTC CASSLDRDTPYEQYF
14 TRBJ2-1 - - TRBV29-1 TGCAGCGTGTCGACATACAGCCTTGGCGATGAGCAGTTCTTC CSVSTYSLGDEQFF
14 TRBJ1-6 - - TRBV6-5 TGTGCCAGCAGTATACAGGCCTTGGGGTCACCCCTCCACTTT CASSIQALGSPLHF
13 TRBJ1-1 - few TRBV29-1 TGCAGCGTTGATTGGACGATGAACACTGAAGCTTTCTTT CSVDWTMNTEAFF
13 TRBJ2-5 - few TRBV10-3 TGTGCCACCGGGGCAGGGGAGCAAGAGACCCAGTACTTC CATGAGEQETQYF
14 TRBJ2-1 - few TRBV20-1 TGCAGTGTTCGACTCACTAGCTCCTACAATGAGCAGTTCTTC CSVRLTSSYNEQFF
16 TRBJ2-2 - few TRBV5-1 TGCGCCAGCAGCTCAGGGGAAGGCCTGAACACCGGGGAGCTGTTTTTT CASSSGEGLNTGELFF